This T cell receptor beta chain came from a study of shared clonotypes between healthy human individuals. With respect to this clone: Its antigen is as yet unknown.

This CDR3 has 14 residues. The V end lost 1 base, the J end lost 4 bases, and 9 bases lay between the germline ends. Germline V gene lookup returns CDR1 SGHRS and CDR2 YFSETQ. Study findings and constraints: Clonotypes not shared had lower generation probabilities than those common to all four donors. On the whole, naive subsets had larger estimated richness than memory subsets had. The sharing of 5% to 6.5% of naive CD4 clonotypes was seen across several donors.

Using immunoSEQ multiplex PCR, the repertoire was profiled, and TCRdb retains in-frame clones only, with some absent. This table has around 1,000,000 clones, about 72% appearing once. Sequencing input: memory CD4+ T cells from PBMCs. This sample's subset: CD45RA-negative fraction. The rearrangement uses TRBV5-1 and TRBJ2-1; D is undetermined. This sequence originates from a man aged 18 to 30 in good health. Some clones in this sample may be carry-over from other donors' samples. The CDR3 protein is CASSLRERYNEQFF. DNA of the CDR3: TGCGCCAGCAGCTTGCGTGAAAGATACAATGAGCAGTTCTTC.